This entry concerns a single T cell receptor (beta chain). Its antigen is undetermined. These data are taken from a study of CD8 T cells in ankylosing spondylitis. Overall study findings and caveats: Disease-associated clonotypes exhibited CD8+ identity and were relatively infrequent in peripheral blood. The study identified a TCR beta motif of several highly homologous variants that appeared characteristic of ankylosing spondylitis blood. Clones tied to disease were said to be significantly enriched in matched ankylosing spondylitis synovial fluid. Earlier literature documents some of the motif variants in reactive arthritis synovial fluid and blood.

CDR1 is SGHRS and CDR2 is YFSETQ in the germline V gene. There are 14 residues in the CDR3. V lost 0 bases and J 1 base, leaving 7 bases between the germline ends. Scientists made TCR beta libraries using quantitative 5'-RACE with molecular barcodes. TCRdb itself ran the 5' RACE reads through MiXCR, one entry per CDR3 protein. The table lists fewer than 450,000 distinct CDR3 sequences, more than 15% of them singletons. This chain links TRBV5-1 with TRBJ1-2; no clear D. This sequence was found in a male donor with ankylosing spondylitis. The sample consisted of blood, either unsorted or a sorted T cell fraction (not recorded which). The CDR3 sequence: CASSLDASNYGYTF. The CDR3 bases are TGCGCCAGCAGCTTGGATGCCAGTAACTATGGCTACACCTTC.